These 30 T cell receptor beta chains were sequenced from one sample in a study of T cell repertoires in cytomegalovirus infection. Their antigens remain unidentified. TCRdb independently ran MiXCR on the reads; one entry per CDR3 protein. In the table there are hundreds of thousands of distinct CDR3 sequences, roughly a third of which are singletons. The specimen was cultured PBMCs, collected from culture after CMV antigen stimulation. Receptors were obtained from a human donor in good health (CMV status not recorded). Some clones in this sample may be carry-over from other donors' samples.

This clonotype was detected only a few times. This rearrangement joins TRBV5-4 to TRBJ2-3, with TRBD1 matching over 7 bases. V lost 0 bases, J lost 5 bases, and 6 bases stayed unmatched. The CDR3 spans 15 residues. Germline CDR1 is SGHNT and CDR2 is YYREEE (reference sequence). DNA for the CDR3: TGTGCCAGCAGCTTGGATTCGCAGGGGGTAGATACGCAGTATTTT. Protein: CASSLDSQGVDTQYF.

The CDR3 here is CASSHRGGGWAGELFF. The CDR3 nucleotides read TGTGCCAGCAGCCACCGAGGGGGGGGCTGGGCCGGGGAGCTGTTTTTT. This chain connects TRBV7-8 to TRBJ2-2; D may be TRBD2 (7 bases). Germline V gives CDR1 SGHVS, CDR2 FQNEAQ. The CDR3 is made up of 16 amino acids. V lost 5 bases to trimming and J lost 6 bases, with 19 bases between them.

In this sample, this clonotype turned up many times. This chain uses TRBV6-5 with TRBJ1-3; D not certain. The length of the CDR3 is 17 residues. V dropped 0 bases and J dropped 2 bases, with 14 bases sitting between them. From germline, CDR1 is MNHEY and CDR2 SVGAGI. The CDR3 region has the DNA TGTGCCAGCAGTTACTCGAGGTTGGGTTCGGCTGGAAACACCATATATTTT. Residues: CASSYSRLGSAGNTIYF.

V usage is TRBV19 and J usage is TRBJ1-1; TRBD1 agrees at 9 bases. Germline CDR1 and CDR2: LNHDA and SQIVND (reference sequence). The CDR3 extends over 16 amino acids. After removal of 6 bases from V and 7 bases from J, the junction contained 15 bases not matched to a gene. The CDR3 reads CASSRWTGVGNGEAFF. CDR3 DNA sequence: TGTGCCAGTAGCCGATGGACAGGGGTGGGAAACGGTGAAGCTTTCTTT.

In this sample, this clonotype turned up a few times. The CDR3 loop reads CASSIGLAGGRTDTQYF. CDR3 DNA sequence: TGTGCCAGTAGTATTGGGCTAGCGGGAGGGAGGACAGATACGCAGTATTTT. This chain joins TRBV19 and TRBJ2-3, with 12 bases aligning to TRBD2. CDR3 size: 17 residues. Looked up from germline, CDR1 is LNHDA and CDR2 is SQIVND (reference sequence). Trimming removed 3 bases from V and 3 bases from J; junction bases left unmatched: 7.

This clonotype was seen more than once but under ten times. The chain uses TRBV4-1 and TRBJ2-5; D perhaps matches TRBD1 (6 bases). The germline V gene encodes CDR1 MGHRA and CDR2 YSYEKL. The CDR3 contains 14 residues. V was cut by 3 bases and J by 2 bases, with 10 bases left in between. This chain's CDR3 is CASSHPDRQETQYF. CDR3 DNA: TGCGCCAGCAGCCACCCGGACAGACAAGAGACCCAGTACTTC.

J is TRBJ2-3 and V is TRBV5-5; D remains unclear. The V end lost 0 bases, the J end lost 6 bases, and 8 bases lay between the germline ends. Germline lookup yields CDR1 SGHKS and CDR2 YYEKEE (reference sequence). The CDR3 is 13 residues long. Written as DNA, the CDR3 is TGTGCCAGCAGCTTGGTGGAGTGGGATACGCAGTATTTT. Translation gives CASSLVEWDTQYF.

The chain couples TRBV28 to TRBJ1-4; D might be TRBD1 (6 bases). Trimming removed 4 bases from V and 14 bases from J, with 14 bases in between. The CDR3 is 12 amino acids. Germline V gene lookup returns CDR1 MDHEN and CDR2 SYDVKM. CDR3 amino acids: CASSSGGGYLFF. The CDR3 DNA reads TGTGCCAGCAGTTCGGGGGGGGGCTATCTGTTTTTT.

V gene TRBV19 combines with J gene TRBJ2-2, with D tentatively TRBD2 (5 bases). Looked up from germline, CDR1 is LNHDA and CDR2 is SQIVND (reference sequence). The CDR3 is 14 residues long. Trimming pared 5 bases from V and 6 bases from J, leaving 13 bases between. CDR3 DNA sequence: TGTGCCAGTAGTTCTCGAGGGTCCGCCGGGGAGCTGTTTTTT. It translates to CASSSRGSAGELFF.

This clonotype was found a few times. The chain carries TRBV7-2 and TRBJ1-4; D gene uncertain. This CDR3 has 13 residues. Germline V lookup: CDR1 SGHTA, CDR2 FQGNSA. Deletions cut 5 bases from V and 8 bases from J, with 12 bases between. CDR3 coding DNA: TGTGCCAGCAGCGGTAGTGGGAGGGAAAAACTGTTTTTT. This translates into CASSGSGREKLFF.

This sequence joins TRBV12-3 or TRBV12-4 and TRBJ1-2; possibly TRBD1 for D (5 bases). V lost 3 bases and J lost 4, with 12 bases in between. This CDR3 region has 14 residues. CDR3 in DNA: TGTGCCAGCAGTTTCTCCAGGGAGGCCTATGGCTACACCTTC. Protein sequence: CASSFSREAYGYTF.

In this sample, this clonotype turned up a few times. The CDR3 region has the DNA TGTGCCAGCAGCTTAGAAGGTTGGGGTGAGCAGTTCTTC. This codes for CASSLEGWGEQFF. This chain joins TRBV7-2 and TRBJ2-1; D gene unclear. Germline V gives CDR1 SGHTA, CDR2 FQGNSA. V was trimmed by 1 base and J by 9 bases, leaving 10 bases between them. The CDR3 covers 13 residues.

The chain joins TRBV19 to TRBJ2-1; D is tentatively TRBD1 or TRBD2 (5 bases each). The CDR3 length is 14 residues. In germline, CDR1 is LNHDA, CDR2 SQIVND (reference sequence). V was shortened by 1 base and J by 7 bases, with 11 bases between the two germline ends. As DNA, the CDR3 is TGTGCCAGTAGTATAGTAATCGAGGGGAATGAGCAGTTCTTC. Translating it yields CASSIVIEGNEQFF. The full variable domain, its missing parts supplied by reference TRBV19 and TRBJ2-1, is DGGITQSPKYLFRKEGQNVTLSCEQNLNHDAMYWYRQDPGQGLRLIYYSQIVNDFQKGDIAEGYSVSREKKESFPLTVTSAQKNPTAFYLCASSIVIEGNEQFFGPGTRLTVL.

The chain links TRBV14 to TRBJ1-1; the D gene is possibly TRBD1 (6 bases). The germline V gene encodes CDR1 SGHDN and CDR2 FVKESK. This CDR3 has 17 residues. V lost 3 bases to trimming and J lost 0 bases, with 17 bases between them. Here the CDR3 DNA reads TGTGCCAGCAGCCACAAAACCGGGACATCCATGAACACTGAAGCTTTCTTT. Its protein product is CASSHKTGTSMNTEAFF.

The chain couples TRBV6-5 to TRBJ2-1; the match to TRBD2 covers 9 bases. V was clipped by 4 bases and J by 3 bases; unmatched bases: 4. The CDR3 totals 15 residues. CDR1 is MNHEY, CDR2 SVGAGI, per germline. The CDR3 sequence is CASSSTSGYYNEQFF. Here the CDR3 DNA reads TGTGCCAGCAGTTCGACTAGCGGATACTACAATGAGCAGTTCTTC.

The CDR3 DNA reads TGCAGCGTTGAAGATCTGGGGGCTAGAGCTTTCTTT. It codes for CSVEDLGARAFF. The chain recombines TRBV29-1 with TRBJ1-1; weak D call: TRBD1 (6 bases). V shed 0 bases and J shed 10 bases, with 12 bases lying between them. The CDR3 covers 12 residues. Germline-derived CDR1 and CDR2 are SQVTM and ANQGSEA.

The chain links TRBV25-1 to TRBJ1-2; the match to TRBD1 covers 7 bases. The junction had 6 bases not matched to a gene; V was cut back by 4 bases and J by 1 base. The germline V gene has CDR1 MGHDK and CDR2 SYGVNS. CDR3 length: 15 amino acids. The CDR3 DNA is TGTGCCAGCAGTGGTACCACAGGGGATAACTATGGCTACACCTTC. It codes for CASSGTTGDNYGYTF.

J is TRBJ2-4 and V is TRBV27, with a weak D call TRBD2 (6 bases). V lost 6 bases to trimming and J lost 6 bases, with 15 bases between them. Germline loops: CDR1 MNHEY, CDR2 SMNVEV (reference sequence). This CDR3 is 14 amino acids long. CDR3 sequence (DNA): TGTGCCAGCAGGGGGAGGCATTACACAAACATTCAGTACTTC. This sequence encodes CASRGRHYTNIQYF.

In its sample, this clonotype was seen once. The CDR3, as DNA: TGCGCCAGCAGCCAAGATGAGGGTTCCAAATCCTACGAGCAGTACTTC. Translating it yields CASSQDEGSKSYEQYF. This rearrangement joins TRBV4-1 to TRBJ2-7; tentative D call: TRBD2 (5 bases). Trimming pared 0 bases from V and 1 base from J, leaving 13 bases between. The CDR3 is 16 amino acids. CDR1 and CDR2 (germline): MGHRA, YSYEKL.

This clonotype was seen only a few times. The CDR3 DNA is TGTGCCAGCAGTGGCAGGGTCGCTGAAGCTTTCTTT. It specifies CASSGRVAEAFF. V gene TRBV6-1 combines with J gene TRBJ1-1; TRBD1 might be the D (5 bases). Trimming took 4 bases from V and 6 from J, leaving 9 bases between them. This CDR3 is 12 amino acids long. Germline V gene lookup returns CDR1 MNHNS and CDR2 SASEGT.

This sequence joins TRBV6-5 and TRBJ2-1; perhaps TRBD2 as D (5 bases). The CDR3 runs 14 residues. Germline V CDR1 and CDR2: MNHEY, SVGAGI. Trimming removed 2 bases from V and 8 bases from J, with 13 bases in between. CDR3 in DNA: TGTGCCAGCAGTTACGAGACTACGAGCGATGAGCAGTTCTTC. Its protein product is CASSYETTSDEQFF.

This clonotype was seen a few times. V gene TRBV9 combines with J gene TRBJ1-1, with 10 bases that match TRBD1. J lost 6 bases, V lost 4 bases, and 18 bases had no gene match. The CDR3 runs to 18 residues. Germline V lookup: CDR1 SGDLS, CDR2 YYNGEE. The CDR3 region is CASSQDDRTGGIRAEAFF. CDR3 in DNA: TGTGCCAGCAGCCAAGACGACCGGACAGGGGGAATCCGGGCTGAAGCTTTCTTT.

This chain links TRBV15 with TRBJ1-5, with 9 bases identical to TRBD1. This CDR3 has 16 amino acids. V trimming: 1 base; J trimming: 6 bases; junction bases outside the gene matches: 7. The germline CDR1 and CDR2 sequences are LNHNV and YYDKDF (reference sequence). The CDR3 loop reads CATSRVPGQGAQPQHF. The CDR3 region has the DNA TGTGCCACCAGCAGAGTTCCGGGACAGGGCGCTCAGCCCCAGCATTTT.

The gene calls are TRBV9 and TRBJ2-7, with 12 bases fitting TRBD1. Germline CDR1 and CDR2: SGDLS and YYNGEE. The CDR3 contains 15 residues. V lost 2 bases to trimming and J lost 3 bases; unmatched junction nucleotides: 3. The CDR3 here is CASSVGTGGLYEQYF. The CDR3 bases are TGTGCCAGCAGCGTGGGGACAGGGGGCCTCTACGAGCAGTACTTC.

This rearrangement joins TRBV6-2 or TRBV6-3 to TRBJ2-5; D tentatively reads TRBD1 or TRBD2 (5 bases each). V was cut by 2 bases and J by 7 bases, with 14 bases left in between. The germline CDR1 and CDR2 sequences are MNHEY and SVGEGT. CDR3 size: 14 residues. The DNA for the CDR3 is TGTGCCAGCAGTTACGGGACGATCGTCGGGACCCAGTACTTC. The encoded protein is CASSYGTIVGTQYF.

The chain joins TRBV19 to TRBJ2-5, with a weak D call TRBD2 (6 bases). The ends were cut back, 6 bases at V and 5 bases at J, with 16 bases in the middle. Germline loops: CDR1 LNHDA, CDR2 SQIVND (reference sequence). The CDR3 consists of 14 residues. The CDR3 DNA is TGTGCCAGTAGCGCGGGAACCCGGGGGGAGACCCAGTACTTC. Translated: CASSAGTRGETQYF.

This clonotype was picked up a small number of times. The V and J genes are TRBV5-1 and TRBJ1-2; D call uncertain. The V end was cut by 0 bases, the J end by 4 bases, with 7 bases between. The CDR3 consists of 13 residues. CDR1 and CDR2 from the germline V gene are SGHRS and YFSETQ. The CDR3 region has the DNA TGCGCCAGCAGCTTGGCTGGAATCTATGGCTACACCTTC. This gives the protein CASSLAGIYGYTF.

The gene calls are TRBV27 and TRBJ2-5, with unresolved D. Trimming removed 2 bases at V and 6 bases at J, with 7 bases between. CDR1 is MNHEY, CDR2 SMNVEV, per germline (reference sequence). This CDR3 is 12 amino acids long. The CDR3 sequence: CASSLTGQTQYF. The DNA of the CDR3 is TGTGCCAGCAGTTTAACCGGACAGACCCAGTACTTC.

J is TRBJ2-1 and V is TRBV20-1, with TRBD2 matching 10 bases. Germline loops: CDR1 DFQATT, CDR2 SNEGSKA (reference sequence). This CDR3 region has 16 residues. With V trimmed by 5 bases and J by 10 bases, 17 bases remained unmatched. Here the CDR3 reads CSAYPGLAGAGEEQFF. The DNA for the CDR3 is TGCAGTGCTTACCCCGGGCTAGCGGGAGCCGGCGAAGAGCAGTTCTTC.

The table lists this clonotype with a few counts. The V gene is TRBV7-9, the J gene TRBJ2-3; a possible D gene is TRBD1 (5 bases). CDR3 length equals 14 residues. V lost 1 base, J lost 4 bases, and 9 bases lay in between. The germline V gene encodes CDR1 SEHNR and CDR2 FQNEAQ (reference sequence). The CDR3 DNA is TGTGCCAGCAGCTTAGGCAGGGATGCAGATACGCAGTATTTT. The encoded protein is CASSLGRDADTQYF. Full variable domain (outside the CDR3, taken from reference TRBV7-9 and TRBJ2-3): DTGVSQNPRHKITKRGQNVTFRCDPISEHNRLYWYRQTLGQGPEFLTYFQNEAQLEKSRLLSDRFSAERPKGSFSTLEIQRTEQGDSAMYLCASSLGRDADTQYFGPGTRLTVL.